This is a list of T cell receptor beta chains from one sample in a study of blood T cells in healthy people across ages. Via MiXCR, TCRdb re-called the 5' RACE reads, giving one row per CDR3 protein. The top ten clones hold under 25% of a sample with hundreds of thousands of distinct CDR3 sequences, 40% to 45% of them seen once. Sequenced input: blood. The receptors here all came from a woman in her sixties in good health. Both conserved end residues are part of each CDR3. D genes are given only for firm matches. Size is stated for part of the rows, as once, few or many counts, or as a class when the clone is expanded.

.	TRBV10-3	.	TRBJ2-3	CAIGTTDTQYF	TGTGCCATTGGAACCACAGATACGCAGTATTTT
once	TRBV7-8	.	TRBJ1-1	CASSLEAGFTEAFF	TGTGCCAGCAGCTTAGAGGCAGGGTTCACTGAAGCTTTCTTT
.	TRBV9	.	TRBJ2-5	CASSGGRRADQETQYF	TGTGCCAGCAGCGGAGGAAGACGAGCGGACCAAGAGACCCAGTACTTC
.	TRBV5-6	TRBD2	TRBJ2-1	CASSSLAGGANEQFF	TGTGCCAGCAGCTCTCTAGCGGGGGGTGCAAATGAGCAGTTCTTC
many	TRBV29-1	TRBD1	TRBJ1-2	CSVEGDRANYGYTF	TGCAGCGTTGAAGGGGACAGAGCTAACTATGGCTACACCTTC
few	TRBV4-1	TRBD2	TRBJ2-1	CASSQDRGTSGRKRDNEQFF	TGCGCCAGCAGCCAAGATAGGGGGACTAGCGGGAGAAAAAGAGACAATGAGCAGTTCTTC
many	TRBV6-5	TRBD2	TRBJ2-1	CASSLAGFGLSEQFF	TGTGCCAGCAGTCTAGCGGGGTTTGGGTTGAGTGAGCAGTTCTTC
few	TRBV7-9	TRBD2	TRBJ2-3	CASSRTSGPTDTQYF	TGTGCCAGCAGCCGGACTAGCGGGCCAACAGATACGCAGTATTTT
few	TRBV11-3	TRBD1	TRBJ2-3	CASSRQGRTDTQYF	TGTGCCAGCAGTCGACAGGGGCGCACAGATACGCAGTATTTT
.	TRBV20-1	TRBD2	TRBJ2-7	CSAPAGAGSYEQYF	TGCAGTGCCCCAGCGGGGGCAGGCTCCTACGAGCAGTACTTC
.	TRBV20-1	TRBD2	TRBJ2-1	CSARDLSSGSDEQFF	TGCAGTGCTAGAGATCTGTCTAGCGGGAGTGATGAGCAGTTCTTC
few	TRBV12-3/TRBV12-4	.	TRBJ2-1	CASSFRTERGNEQFF	TGTGCCAGCAGTTTCCGTACGGAGAGGGGAAATGAGCAGTTCTTC
few	TRBV7-2	TRBD1	TRBJ2-5	CASSRDRIGETQYF	TGTGCCAGCAGCCGGGACAGGATAGGGGAGACCCAGTACTTC
.	TRBV5-1	TRBD2	TRBJ2-7	CASSDPGRAFGEQYF	TGCGCCAGCAGTGATCCCGGGAGGGCCTTCGGCGAGCAGTACTTC
once	TRBV6-5	.	TRBJ1-1	CASSYSRATEAFF	TGTGCCAGCAGTTACTCGCGGGCTACTGAAGCTTTCTTT
few	TRBV5-6	TRBD1	TRBJ2-5	CASSLAQGVGETQYF	TGTGCCAGCAGCTTGGCACAGGGGGTAGGAGAGACCCAGTACTTC
.	TRBV5-6	.	TRBJ2-3	CASSLAGEATDTQYF	TGTGCCAGCAGCTTGGCGGGAGAGGCCACAGATACGCAGTATTTT
few	TRBV11-2	.	TRBJ1-4	CASSLDRDTNEKLFF	TGTGCCAGCAGCCTGGACCGGGACACTAATGAAAAACTGTTTTTT
.	TRBV7-2	TRBD1	TRBJ1-5	CASSLQTGDNQPQHF	TGTGCCAGCAGCCTCCAGACAGGGGACAATCAGCCCCAGCATTTT
many	TRBV13	TRBD2	TRBJ2-1	CASSFTLSGGRGNEQFF	TGTGCCAGCAGCTTTACCCTTAGCGGGGGGAGAGGGAATGAGCAGTTCTTC
.	TRBV5-1	TRBD2	TRBJ2-1	CASSQGVVGGSRVNEPFF	TGCGCCAGCAGCCAGGGCGTGGTTGGCGGGAGCCGAGTCAATGAGCCGTTCTTC
.	TRBV20-1	.	TRBJ2-7	CSARSSIRDEQYF	TGCAGTGCTAGAAGCAGTATTCGCGACGAGCAGTACTTC
.	TRBV12-3/TRBV12-4	.	TRBJ2-3	CASRRSVRAADTQYF	TGTGCCAGCAGAAGAAGCGTGAGGGCCGCAGATACGCAGTATTTT
.	TRBV15	.	TRBJ1-6	CATSRVGRNNSPLHF	TGTGCCACCAGCAGAGTGGGCAGAAATAATTCACCCCTCCACTTT
few	TRBV6-2/TRBV6-3	TRBD1	TRBJ2-5	CASSLLGTGGGETQYF	TGTGCCAGCAGCCTGCTAGGGACAGGGGGTGGTGAGACCCAGTACTTC
.	TRBV20-1	.	TRBJ2-7	CSARDSPGQLYEQYF	TGCAGTGCTAGAGATTCCCCGGGACAACTCTACGAGCAGTACTTC
.	TRBV7-2	TRBD2	TRBJ2-3	CASSGPSGGAVDTQYF	TGTGCCAGCAGCGGTCCTAGCGGGGGGGCGGTAGATACGCAGTATTTT
.	TRBV7-2	.	TRBJ2-3	CASSLVSTSHRSSSTDTQYF	TGTGCCAGCAGCTTAGTCTCGACGTCACACAGGTCTTCTAGCACAGATACGCAGTATTTT
.	TRBV3-1	.	TRBJ1-4	CASSQGGGREKLFF	TGTGCCAGCAGCCAGGGAGGGGGTCGGGAAAAACTGTTTTTT